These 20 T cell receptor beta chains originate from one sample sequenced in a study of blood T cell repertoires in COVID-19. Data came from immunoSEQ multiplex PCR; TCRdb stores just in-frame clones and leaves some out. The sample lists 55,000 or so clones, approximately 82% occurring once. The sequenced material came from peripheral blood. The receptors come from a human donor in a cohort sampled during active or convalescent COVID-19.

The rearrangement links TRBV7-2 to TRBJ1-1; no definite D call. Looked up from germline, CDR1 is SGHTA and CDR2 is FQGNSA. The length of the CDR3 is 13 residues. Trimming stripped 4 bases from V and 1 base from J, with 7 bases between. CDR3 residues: CASSSSRNTEAFF. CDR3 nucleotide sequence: TGTGCCAGCAGCTCTTCGAGGAACACTGAAGCTTTCTTT.

The CDR3 DNA reads TGCAGCGTTGAGCCCGAGCGTGGTGGCTACACCTTC. Amino acid sequence: CSVEPERGGYTF. This rearrangement joins TRBV29-1 to TRBJ1-2; no clear D gene. The V end lost 3 bases, the J end lost 7 bases, and 12 bases lay between the germline ends. Germline CDR1 and CDR2: SQVTM and ANQGSEA. This CDR3 has 12 amino acids.

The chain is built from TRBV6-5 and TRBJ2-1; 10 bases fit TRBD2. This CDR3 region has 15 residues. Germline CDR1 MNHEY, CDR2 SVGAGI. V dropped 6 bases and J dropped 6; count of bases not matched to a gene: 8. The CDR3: CASSPKRGGRNEQFF. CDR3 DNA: TGTGCCAGCAGCCCCAAGCGGGGGGGCCGCAATGAGCAGTTCTTC.

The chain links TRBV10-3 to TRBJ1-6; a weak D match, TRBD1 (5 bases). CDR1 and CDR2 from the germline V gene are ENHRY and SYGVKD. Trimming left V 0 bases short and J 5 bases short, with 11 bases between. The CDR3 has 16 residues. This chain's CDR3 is CAISESGEGNNSPLHF. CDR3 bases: TGTGCCATCAGTGAGTCGGGGGAGGGGAATAATTCACCCCTCCACTTT.

The CDR3 reads CASSQVGAAEQFF. The DNA for the CDR3 is TGTGCCAGCAGCCAAGTAGGGGCTGCGGAGCAGTTCTTC. This sequence joins TRBV3-1 (or the pseudogene TRBV3-2) and TRBJ2-1, with a tentative D call TRBD1 (5 bases). V lost 1 base and J 10 bases, leaving 11 bases between the germline ends. The germline V gene encodes CDR1 LGHDT and CDR2 YNNKEL (reference sequence). The CDR3 extends over 13 amino acids.

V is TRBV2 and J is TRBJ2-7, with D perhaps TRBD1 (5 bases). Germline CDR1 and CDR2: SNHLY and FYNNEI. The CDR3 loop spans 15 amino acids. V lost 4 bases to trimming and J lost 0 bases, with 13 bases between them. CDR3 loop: CASSVDKVSSYEQYF. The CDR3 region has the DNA TGTGCCAGCAGTGTGGACAAGGTGAGCTCCTACGAGCAGTACTTC.

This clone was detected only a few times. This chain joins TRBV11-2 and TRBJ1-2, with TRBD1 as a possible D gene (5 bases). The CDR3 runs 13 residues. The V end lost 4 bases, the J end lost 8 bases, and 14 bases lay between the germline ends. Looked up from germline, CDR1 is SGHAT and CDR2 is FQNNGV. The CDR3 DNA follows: TGTGCCAGCAGCTCTAGGGGAGGGTTCGGCTACACCTTC. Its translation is CASSSRGGFGYTF.

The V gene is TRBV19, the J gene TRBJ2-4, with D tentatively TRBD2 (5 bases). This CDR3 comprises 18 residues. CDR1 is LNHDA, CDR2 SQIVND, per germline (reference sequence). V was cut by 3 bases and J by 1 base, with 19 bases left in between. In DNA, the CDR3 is TGTGCCAGTAGTATTCTTTTTTCGGAGGCGCGGGCCAAAAACATTCAGTACTTC. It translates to CASSILFSEARAKNIQYF.

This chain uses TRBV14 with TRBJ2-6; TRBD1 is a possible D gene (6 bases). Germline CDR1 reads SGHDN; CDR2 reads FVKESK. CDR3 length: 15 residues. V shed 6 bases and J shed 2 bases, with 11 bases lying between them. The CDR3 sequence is CASSSEGAGANVLTF. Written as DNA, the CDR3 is TGTGCCAGCAGTTCCGAGGGGGCTGGGGCCAACGTCCTGACTTTC.

CDR3 bases: TGCAGCGTTGGGGAGGGGTACGAGCAGTACTTC. Residues: CSVGEGYEQYF. J is TRBJ2-7 and V is TRBV29-1, with TRBD2 matching 7 bases. With 4 bases clipped from V and 4 bases from J, the junction kept 1 base outside the gene matches. Germline-derived CDR1 and CDR2 are SQVTM and ANQGSEA. The CDR3 totals 11 residues.

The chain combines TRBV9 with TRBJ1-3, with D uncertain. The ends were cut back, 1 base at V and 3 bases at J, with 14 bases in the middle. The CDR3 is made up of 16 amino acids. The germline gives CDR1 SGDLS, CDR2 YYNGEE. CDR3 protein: CASSVLGGAGGNTIYF. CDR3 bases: TGTGCCAGCAGCGTACTGGGAGGAGCCGGTGGAAACACCATATATTTT. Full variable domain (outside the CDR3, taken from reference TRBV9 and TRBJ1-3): DSGVTQTPKHLITATGQRVTLRCSPRSGDLSVYWYQQSLDQGLQFLIQYYNGEERAKGNILERFSAQQFPDLHSELNLSSLELGDSALYFCASSVLGGAGGNTIYFGEGSWLTVV.

This chain's CDR3 is CATSDQRVTGELFF. The CDR3 coding sequence is TGTGCCACCAGTGACCAGAGGGTTACCGGGGAGCTGTTTTTT. This chain uses TRBV24-1 with TRBJ2-2; D perhaps matches TRBD2 (5 bases). The CDR3 is 14 residues long. Trimming removed 4 bases from V and 5 bases from J, with 10 bases in between. Germline V CDR1 and CDR2: KGHDR, SFDVKD.

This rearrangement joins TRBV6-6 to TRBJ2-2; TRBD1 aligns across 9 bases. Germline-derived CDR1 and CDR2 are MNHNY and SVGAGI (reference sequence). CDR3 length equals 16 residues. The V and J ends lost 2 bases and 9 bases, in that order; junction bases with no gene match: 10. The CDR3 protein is CASSYPRDREERELFF. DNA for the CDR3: TGTGCCAGCAGTTACCCCCGGGACAGGGAAGAAAGGGAGCTGTTTTTT.

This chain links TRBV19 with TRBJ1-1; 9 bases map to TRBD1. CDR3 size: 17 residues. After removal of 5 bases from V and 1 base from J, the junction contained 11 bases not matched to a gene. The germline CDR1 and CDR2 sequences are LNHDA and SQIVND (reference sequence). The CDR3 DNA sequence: TGTGCCAGTAGTCCCTACCCCAGACAGGGGGGGAACACTGAAGCTTTCTTT. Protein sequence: CASSPYPRQGGNTEAFF. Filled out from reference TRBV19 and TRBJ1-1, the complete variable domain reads DGGITQSPKYLFRKEGQNVTLSCEQNLNHDAMYWYRQDPGQGLRLIYYSQIVNDFQKGDIAEGYSVSREKKESFPLTVTSAQKNPTAFYLCASSPYPRQGGNTEAFFGQGTRLTVV.

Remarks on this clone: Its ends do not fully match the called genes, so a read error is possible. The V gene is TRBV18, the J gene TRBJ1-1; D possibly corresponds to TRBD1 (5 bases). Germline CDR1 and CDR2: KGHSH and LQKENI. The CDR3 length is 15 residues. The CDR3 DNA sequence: TGTGCCAGCTCACTCGTGGACAACCTGAAAACTGAAGCTTTCTTT. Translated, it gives CASSLVDNLKTEAFF.

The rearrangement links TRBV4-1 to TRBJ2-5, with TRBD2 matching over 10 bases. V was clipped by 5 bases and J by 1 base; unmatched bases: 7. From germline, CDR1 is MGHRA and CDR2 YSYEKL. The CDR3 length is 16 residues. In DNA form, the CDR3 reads TGCGCCAGCAGCTTCCGGGGACTAGCGAGCCAAGAGACCCAGTACTTC. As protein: CASSFRGLASQETQYF.

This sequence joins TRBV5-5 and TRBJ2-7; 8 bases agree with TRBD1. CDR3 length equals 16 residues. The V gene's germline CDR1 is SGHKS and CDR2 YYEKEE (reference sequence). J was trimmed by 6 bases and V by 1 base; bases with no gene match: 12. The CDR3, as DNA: TGTGCCAGCAGCTTGCGGACCCAGGGGGCTTTGTCCGAGCAGTACTTC. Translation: CASSLRTQGALSEQYF.

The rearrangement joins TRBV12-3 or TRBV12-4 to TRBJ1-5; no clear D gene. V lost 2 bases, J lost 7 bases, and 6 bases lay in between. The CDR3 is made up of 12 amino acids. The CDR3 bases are TGTGCCAGCAGTTTATCTGAGCAGCCCCAGCATTTT. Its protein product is CASSLSEQPQHF.

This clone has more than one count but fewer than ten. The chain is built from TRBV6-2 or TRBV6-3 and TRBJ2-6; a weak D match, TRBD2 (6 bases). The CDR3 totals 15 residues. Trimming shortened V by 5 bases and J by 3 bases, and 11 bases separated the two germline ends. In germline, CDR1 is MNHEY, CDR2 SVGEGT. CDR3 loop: CASSPTGDGANVLTF. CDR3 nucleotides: TGTGCCAGCAGTCCCACGGGGGATGGGGCCAACGTCCTGACTTTC.

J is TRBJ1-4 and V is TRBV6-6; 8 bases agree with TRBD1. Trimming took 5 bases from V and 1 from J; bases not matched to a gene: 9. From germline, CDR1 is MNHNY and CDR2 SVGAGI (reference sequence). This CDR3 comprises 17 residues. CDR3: CASSPTGGTGTNEKLFF. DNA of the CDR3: TGTGCCAGCAGTCCCACAGGGGGAACTGGAACTAATGAAAAACTGTTTTTT.